This passage covers 20 T cell receptor beta chains from one sample sequenced in a study of T-cell memory formation after mild COVID-19. TCRdb reanalysed the 5' RACE reads using MiXCR and keeps one entry per CDR3 protein. The top ten hold 0.6% to 1% of the sample, which has 45,000 or so distinct CDR3 sequences, 5.5% to 8.5% seen once. The sequenced material came from PBMCs or a T cell subset sorted from them (not recorded which). These receptors were collected from an adult who had mild COVID-19 (a few samples of this study predate the infection). Cell type and time point are not known.

At least ten counts were recorded for this clonotype. The CDR3 sequence: CASSFPGGYGYTF. In DNA, the CDR3 is TGTGCCAGCAGCTTTCCGGGAGGCTATGGCTACACCTTC. The V gene is TRBV5-5, the J gene TRBJ1-2, with D unclear. V lost 2 bases to trimming and J lost 4 bases, with 9 bases between them. The length of the CDR3 is 13 residues. Per germline, CDR1 SGHKS and CDR2 YYEKEE (reference sequence).

This clonotype was seen a few times. The chain is built from TRBV5-6 and TRBJ2-7; D remains ambiguous. The V end lost 4 bases, the J end lost 1 base, and 6 bases lay between the germline ends. The CDR3 length is 12 residues. Germline CDR1 and CDR2: SGHDT and YYEEEE. The CDR3 region has the DNA TGTGCCAGCAGCACACGGTCCTACGAGCAGTACTTC. As protein: CASSTRSYEQYF.

This clonotype was seen only a few times. The V gene is TRBV15, the J gene TRBJ2-1; 12 bases agree with TRBD2. CDR3 length: 16 residues. Looked up from germline, CDR1 is LNHNV and CDR2 is YYDKDF (reference sequence). V shed 2 bases and J 6 bases; nucleotides not matched to a gene: 5. CDR3 loop: CATSRPSGGALNEQFF. For the CDR3, the DNA is TGTGCCACCAGCAGACCTAGCGGGGGGGCCCTCAATGAGCAGTTCTTC. Full variable domain (remainder filled in from reference TRBV15 and TRBJ2-1): DAMVIQNPRYQVTQFGKPVTLSCSQTLNHNVMYWYQQKSSQAPKLLFHYYDKDFNNEADTPDNFQSRRPNTSFCFLDIRSPGLGDTAMYLCATSRPSGGALNEQFFGPGTRLTVL.

Concerning this clonotype: A clone one base away is much larger, so this may be a read error. The V gene is TRBV20-1, the J gene TRBJ2-5; D might be TRBD1 (6 bases). Germline loops: CDR1 DFQATT, CDR2 SNEGSKA (reference sequence). This CDR3 is 12 amino acids long. DNA of the CDR3: TGCAGTGATAGACAGGTCCAAGAGAACCAGTACTTC. Protein product: CSDRQVQENQYF.

This clonotype was seen at least ten times. J is TRBJ2-7 and V is TRBV4-2, with TRBD2 identical over 11 bases. The ends lost 1 base at V and 4 bases at J; junction bases unmatched: 15. This CDR3 is 19 amino acids long. The germline CDR1 and CDR2 sequences are LGHNA and YNFKEQ. CDR3 sequence reads: CASSQVTSGSYLEPYEQYF. The CDR3, as DNA: TGTGCCAGCAGCCAAGTTACTAGCGGGAGTTATTTGGAGCCTTACGAGCAGTACTTC.

J is TRBJ2-1 and V is TRBV29-1; possible D gene TRBD2, 5 bases. This CDR3 spans 10 amino acids. CDR1 is SQVTM, CDR2 ANQGSEA, per germline. With 7 bases removed from V and 9 bases from J, the gap between germline ends came to 10 bases. The CDR3 coding sequence is TGCAGCGGTCGGACTTCTGAGCAGTTCTTC. Translation gives CSGRTSEQFF.

CDR3 sequence (DNA): TGTGCCAGCAGCTTAGACAGTAGTTCCGGGGAGCTGTTTTTT. Its protein is CASSLDSSSGELFF. This chain uses TRBV11-3 with TRBJ2-2; unclear D gene. The germline V and J ends were trimmed by 0 bases and 6 bases, with 8 bases remaining between them. Germline V gene lookup returns CDR1 SGHNT and CDR2 YENEEA. This CDR3 spans 14 amino acids.

Ten or more counts support this clonotype. The J gene is TRBJ2-3, the V gene TRBV7-2, with 15 bases lining up with TRBD2. Trimming at V came to 5 bases and at J to 3 bases, leaving 6 bases not matched to a gene. The CDR3 spans 17 residues. The germline CDR1 and CDR2 sequences are SGHTA and FQGNSA. The DNA for the CDR3 is TGTGCCAGCAGCCCCCGGACTAGCGGGGGGGCGACAGATACGCAGTATTTT. This gives the protein CASSPRTSGGATDTQYF. Full variable domain (outside the CDR3, taken from reference TRBV7-2 and TRBJ2-3): GAGVSQSPSNKVTEKGKDVELRCDPISGHTALYWYRQSLGQGLEFLIYFQGNSAPDKSGLPSDRFSAERTGGSVSTLTIQRTQQEDSAVYLCASSPRTSGGATDTQYFGPGTRLTVL.

This clonotype appeared many times. CDR3 DNA sequence: TGTGCCACCAGCAGAGTTGCGGGGAGCTATGGCTACACCTTC. This sequence encodes CATSRVAGSYGYTF. J is TRBJ1-2 and V is TRBV15, with D unclear. The CDR3 has 14 residues. Germline CDR1 reads LNHNV; CDR2 reads YYDKDF (reference sequence). Trimming pared 1 base from V and 4 bases from J, leaving 10 bases between.

This clonotype was counted at least ten times. The genes are TRBV19 and TRBJ2-3; D gene uncertain. This CDR3 contains 16 residues. Germline V gene data show CDR1 as LNHDA and CDR2 as SQIVND (reference sequence). Trimming took 5 bases from V and 4 from J, leaving 19 bases between them. The CDR3 region is CASSARPTPSADTQYF. The CDR3 DNA is TGTGCCAGTAGTGCAAGGCCTACCCCGAGCGCAGATACGCAGTATTTT.

A few counts support this clonotype. The chain has TRBV12-3 or TRBV12-4 and TRBJ1-5, with 8 bases fitting TRBD1. The CDR3 contains 13 residues. The V segment lost 8 bases and the J segment 5 bases; nucleotides outside the gene matches: 5. The CDR3 nucleotides are TGTGCCAGCGGACAGGGTCTGGATCAGCCCCAGCATTTT. Translation: CASGQGLDQPQHF.

J is TRBJ1-1 and V is TRBV2; D ambiguous. Trimming stripped 3 bases from V and 6 bases from J, with 11 bases between. The CDR3 runs to 13 residues. Germline CDR1 and CDR2: SNHLY and FYNNEI. CDR3 in amino acids: CASSEGQFAEAFF. CDR3 in DNA: TGTGCCAGCAGTGAGGGCCAGTTCGCTGAAGCTTTCTTT.

This clonotype was detected many times. The chain combines TRBV4-2 with TRBJ2-5; 13 bases align to TRBD2. V shed 4 bases, J shed 0 bases, and the junction held 8 bases outside the gene matches. Germline assignment: CDR1 LGHNA and CDR2 YNFKEQ. CDR3 size: 18 residues. The CDR3, as DNA: TGTGCCAGCAGCCGCGGACTAGCGGGGGAAACGTACCAAGAGACCCAGTACTTC. It translates to CASSRGLAGETYQETQYF.

This clonotype was detected many times. This chain uses TRBV4-1 with TRBJ2-7; D might be TRBD1 or TRBD2, each matching 5 bases. V was pared by 0 bases and J by 9 bases, with 18 bases between. The germline CDR1 and CDR2 sequences are MGHRA and YSYEKL. The CDR3 extends over 15 amino acids. The CDR3 here is CASSQDLTGLRGQYF. Written as DNA, the CDR3 is TGCGCCAGCAGCCAAGATTTAACGGGGCTTCGGGGGCAGTACTTC.

This clonotype was counted at least ten times. The CDR3 bases are TGCAGTGCCAGTCTTGGCGGGGAATTAGGCACAGATACGCAGTATTTT. Residues: CSASLGGELGTDTQYF. The V gene is TRBV20-1, the J gene TRBJ2-3; perhaps TRBD2 as D (6 bases). V gave up 6 bases and J gave up 1 base, with 20 bases separating them. The CDR3 has 16 amino acids. The germline gives CDR1 DFQATT, CDR2 SNEGSKA (reference sequence).

Sample share makes this clonotype medium-sized. The V call is TRBV12-3 or TRBV12-4, the J call TRBJ2-1; 12 positions match TRBD2. V lost 3 bases and J lost 12; bases outside the gene matches: 9. CDR3 length equals 15 residues. CDR3 protein: CASSLNGLAGLTQFF. The CDR3 nucleotides are TGTGCCAGCAGTTTGAACGGACTAGCGGGACTGACGCAGTTCTTC.

This clonotype was counted between two and nine times. The J gene is TRBJ2-3, the V gene TRBV6-5; D gene ambiguous. Germline CDR1 MNHEY, CDR2 SVGAGI. The CDR3 is 13 amino acids. V lost 5 bases to trimming and J lost 4 bases, with 10 bases between them. The CDR3 here is CASSLVLSDTQYF. CDR3 nucleotide sequence: TGTGCCAGCAGTCTAGTGCTTTCAGATACGCAGTATTTT.

There are many counts of this clonotype. The chain uses TRBV7-6 and TRBJ1-1; D is unclear. This CDR3 contains 13 residues. Per the germline V gene, CDR1 is SGHVS and CDR2 is FNYEAQ. Deletions cut 3 bases from V and 4 bases from J, with 9 bases between. CDR3 bases: TGTGCCAGCAGCTTCCAGAAGGCCACTGAAGCTTTCTTT. Amino acids: CASSFQKATEAFF.

This clonotype was recorded at least ten times. J is TRBJ2-5 and V is TRBV3-1; D is ambiguous. CDR1 LGHDT and CDR2 YNNKEL come from the germline V gene (reference sequence). V was clipped by 3 bases and J by 4 bases, with 9 bases between them. This CDR3 comprises 13 residues. CDR3 amino acids: CASSQDRAETQYF. In nucleotides, the CDR3 is TGTGCCAGCAGCCAGGATAGGGCAGAGACCCAGTACTTC.

The rearrangement joins TRBV20-1 to TRBJ2-3, with 8 bases aligning to TRBD2. Germline CDR1 is DFQATT and CDR2 is SNEGSKA (reference sequence). CDR3 length: 13 residues. The CDR3 DNA reads TGCAGGCCAGGAGCGGGGGACACAGATACGCAGTATTTT. Translation: CRPGAGDTDTQYF.